Listed here are 10 T cell receptor beta chains from one sample, sequenced in a study of blood T cell repertoires in COVID-19. Profiled with immunoSEQ multiplex PCR; TCRdb holds only in-frame clones, not every one. The repertoire holds more than 200,000 clones, with approximately 86% as singletons. Sequencing input: PBMCs or T cells enriched from blood (not recorded which). These receptors were obtained from a woman aged 50 to 60 who had recovered from COVID-19.

V is TRBV18 and J is TRBJ2-1; D may be TRBD2 (5 bases). CDR3 length equals 16 residues. Trimming took 1 base from V and 8 from J, leaving 18 bases between them. Germline lookup yields CDR1 KGHSH and CDR2 LQKENI. DNA of the CDR3: TGTGCCAGCTCACCACAGCGCGCGGGTGCTGGTTATGAGCAGTTCTTC. Its translation is CASSPQRAGAGYEQFF.

In this sample, this clone turned up a few times. The chain links TRBV3-1 (or the pseudogene TRBV3-2) to TRBJ2-1, with D perhaps matching TRBD2 (5 bases). CDR1 is LGHDT, CDR2 YNNKEL, per germline (reference sequence). V dropped 3 bases and J dropped 6 bases, with 18 bases sitting between them. The CDR3 covers 16 residues. In DNA form, the CDR3 reads TGTGCCAGCAGCCATGGTTATGGCGGGTACGTCAATGAGCAGTTCTTC. Amino acid sequence: CASSHGYGGYVNEQFF.

The table lists this clone with a count of one. V gene TRBV4-3 combines with J gene TRBJ1-6; D possibly corresponds to TRBD1 (6 bases). With 4 bases removed from V and 5 bases from J, the gap between germline ends came to 9 bases. Per germline, CDR1 LGHNA and CDR2 YSLEER. The CDR3 is 14 amino acids. This chain's CDR3 is CASSRTVDNSPLHF. CDR3 nucleotides: TGCGCCAGCAGCCGGACAGTCGATAATTCACCCCTCCACTTT.

This rearrangement joins TRBV14 to TRBJ2-3; 8 bases line up with TRBD2. This CDR3 is built from 17 residues. J lost 0 bases, V lost 0 bases, and 5 bases had no gene match. Germline CDR1 is SGHDN and CDR2 is FVKESK. Here the CDR3 DNA reads TGTGCCAGCAGCCAAGATGTAGCGGGACACAGCACAGATACGCAGTATTTT. Protein: CASSQDVAGHSTDTQYF. Using reference TRBV14 and TRBJ2-3 for the parts outside the CDR3, the full variable domain is EAGVTQFPSHSVIEKGQTVTLRCDPISGHDNLYWYRRVMGKEIKFLLHFVKESKQDESGMPNNRFLAERTGGTYSTLKVQPAELEDSGVYFCASSQDVAGHSTDTQYFGPGTRLTVL.

The CDR3 DNA follows: TGTGCCTGGAGTAAACTAGCAGGTTACAATGAGCAGTTCTTC. It encodes CAWSKLAGYNEQFF. The J gene is TRBJ2-1, the V gene TRBV30, with D possibly matching TRBD2 (6 bases). The CDR3 is 14 residues long. V was cut by 2 bases and J by 4 bases, with 12 bases left in between. CDR1 and CDR2 from the germline V gene are GTSNPN and SVGIG (reference sequence).

The chain carries TRBV10-1 and TRBJ2-7, with D possibly being TRBD2 (5 bases). Germline V gives CDR1 WNHNN, CDR2 SYGVQD (reference sequence). The CDR3 covers 13 residues. V shed 4 bases and J shed 5 bases, with 12 bases lying between them. DNA of the CDR3: TGCGCCAGCAGTGTTCGGGGTACCCACGAGCAGTACTTC. Its protein product is CASSVRGTHEQYF.

The table lists this clone with many counts. Other DNA variants within this sample encode the same CDR3. The CDR3 DNA reads TGTGCCAGCAGCTTGGAGACCGGGGAGCTGTTTTTT. It translates to CASSLETGELFF. V and J are TRBV7-3 and TRBJ2-2, with D hard to call. CDR1 is SGHTA, CDR2 FQGTGA, per germline. This CDR3 contains 12 residues. The V end lost 3 bases, the J end lost 5 bases, and 4 bases lay between the germline ends.

The count of this clone is one. V usage is TRBV27 and J usage is TRBJ1-4, with 7 bases that match TRBD1. CDR1 MNHEY and CDR2 SMNVEV come from the germline V gene (reference sequence). CDR3 size: 15 residues. Trimming took 6 bases from V and 3 from J; bases not matched to a gene: 7. The DNA of the CDR3 is TGTGCCAGCAGGGGGGACAGATTGCCTAATGAAAAACTGTTTTTT. Translated: CASRGDRLPNEKLFF.

This chain uses TRBV9 with TRBJ2-5; perhaps TRBD2 as D (5 bases). CDR1 and CDR2 from the germline V gene are SGDLS and YYNGEE. The CDR3 is 13 residues long. Trimming took 4 bases from V and 7 from J, leaving 14 bases between them. The CDR3 here is CASSPRTLGTQYF. The CDR3 coding sequence is TGTGCCAGCAGCCCCCGGACTCTCGGGACCCAGTACTTC.

This clone was seen only once. The V and J genes are TRBV7-3 and TRBJ2-1; D is possibly TRBD1 (6 bases). The V end lost 0 bases, the J end lost 7 bases, and 13 bases lay between the germline ends. This CDR3 spans 15 amino acids. Germline CDR1 and CDR2: SGHTA and FQGTGA. The CDR3 sequence: CASSLTRGQRNEQFF. In nucleotides, the CDR3 is TGTGCCAGCAGCTTAACCAGGGGCCAGAGGAATGAGCAGTTCTTC.